This T cell receptor (beta chain) was recovered during a study of cytomegalovirus exposure and HLA in healthy donors. The CDR3 covers 18 residues. The germline V gene has CDR1 MNHNS and CDR2 SASEGT. After removal of 4 bases from V and 2 bases from J, the junction contained 10 bases not matched to a gene. Study-level results: Across all donors, roughly uniform sequencing depth was an assumption of the presence/absence analyses. Further analysis was carried out later, and it showed several of the most significant clusters appearing linked to common viral pathogens. TCR beta V- and J-gene trimming was later associated with a missense DCLRE1C variant. A few V segments could not be told apart, such as TRBV6-2 and TRBV6-3, and were left out.

With 60 Vbeta and 13 Jbeta primers, the PCR was carried out. Profiling relied on immunoSEQ multiplex PCR, and the TCRdb table lists in-frame clones only, not all of them. There are approximately 160,000 clones in the sample; about 65% occur only once, and less than 5% lies in the top ten. Comment on this clone: Its matching antigen is unknown.

V usage is TRBV6-1 and J usage is TRBJ2-1; 11 bases line up with TRBD2. This clonotype originated in a woman aged 18-29 years in good health and CMV-seropositive. The sequenced sample consisted of PBMCs. In DNA form, the CDR3 reads TGTGCCAGCAGTGTGGCCCTTACTAGCGGGGGAGCCTACAATGAGCAGTTCTTC. Its protein product is CASSVALTSGGAYNEQFF.